The 6 T cell receptor beta chains given below trace back to one sample, sequenced in a study of technical replicates of blood from a handful of donors. The method was immunoSEQ multiplex PCR; TCRdb's version includes in-frame clones alone and lacks a portion of them. The profile shows under 100,000 clones, approximately 94% of them singletons. Sequenced material: T cells isolated from PBMCs. These receptors were collected from a human donor in good health.

The V gene is TRBV29-1, the J gene TRBJ1-2; D unclear. The CDR3 runs to 11 residues. Per germline, CDR1 SQVTM and CDR2 ANQGSEA. The CDR3 DNA reads as TGCAGTGATGACGACGGGGATGGCTACACCTTC. It specifies CSDDDGDGYTF.

The chain links TRBV11-2 to TRBJ2-7; TRBD2 is a possible D gene (5 bases). Trimming removed 1 base from V and 9 bases from J, with 10 bases in between. Germline V gene data show CDR1 as SGHAT and CDR2 as FQNNGV. This CDR3 has 12 amino acids. This CDR3 is CASSLGGVVQYF. The CDR3 DNA follows: TGTGCCAGCAGCTTAGGGGGAGTCGTGCAGTACTTC.

The chain has TRBV9 and TRBJ2-5; 7 bases line up with TRBD2. Germline V gene lookup returns CDR1 SGDLS and CDR2 YYNGEE. V was clipped by 2 bases and J by 5 bases; unmatched bases: 9. The CDR3 extends over 15 amino acids. DNA of the CDR3: TGTGCCAGCAGCGTCGGGGGAGGGCCCTCGGAGACCCAGTACTTC. This gives the protein CASSVGGGPSETQYF.

The table lists this clone with a few counts. The sample holds other DNA sequences that translate to the same CDR3. The chain has TRBV5-4 and TRBJ2-7, with TRBD1 identical over 9 bases. The CDR3 sequence is 12 residues long. Germline assignment: CDR1 SGHNT and CDR2 YYREEE (reference sequence). The V segment lost 4 bases and the J segment 7 bases; nucleotides outside the gene matches: 3. CDR3 in amino acids: CASSPTGGEQYF. The CDR3 DNA is TGTGCCAGCAGCCCGACAGGGGGAGAGCAGTACTTC. The full variable domain, rest sourced from reference TRBV5-4 and TRBJ2-7, is ETGVTQSPTHLIKTRGQQVTLRCSSQSGHNTVSWYQQALGQGPQFIFQYYREEENGRGNFPPRFSGLQFPNYSSELNVNALELDDSALYLCASSPTGGEQYFGPGTRLTVT.

The genes are TRBV5-5 and TRBJ2-7; D might be TRBD2 (5 bases). From germline, CDR1 is SGHKS and CDR2 YYEKEE (reference sequence). The CDR3 length is 16 residues. V was clipped by 3 bases and J by 0 bases, with 16 bases between them. The CDR3 region is CASSSLGRTSSYEQYF. The CDR3 region has the DNA TGTGCCAGCAGCTCATTAGGGAGAACAAGCTCCTACGAGCAGTACTTC.

This chain links TRBV4-2 with TRBJ2-2; D is perhaps TRBD2 (5 bases). This CDR3 has 16 amino acids. The germline V and J ends were trimmed by 4 bases and 1 base, with 13 bases remaining between them. Germline CDR1 reads LGHNA; CDR2 reads YNFKEQ. The CDR3 sequence: CASSPKASGNTGELFF. DNA for the CDR3: TGTGCCAGCAGCCCCAAGGCGAGCGGGAACACCGGGGAGCTGTTTTTT.